This TCR beta chain was found in a study of blood T cell repertoires in COVID-19. As for the study in general: Samples representing acute and convalescent COVID-19 were sourced from the United States, Italy and Spain. Sample material is recorded as cDNA or gDNA derived from T cells, B-cell-depleted T cells, or PBMCs.

The germline CDR1 and CDR2 sequences are MNHEY and SVGAGI. V gave up 5 bases and J gave up 9 bases; unmatched junction bases: 6. This CDR3 is built from 14 residues. The authors' processing: Estimation of nucleated cell counts relied on the amplification of reference gene primers. The protocol was immunoSEQ multiplex PCR, while the TCRdb copy is restricted to in-frame clones and leaves out a portion. That table supplies the V and J calls and clone size; D and trimming were determined from the DNA. The sample consists of roughly 250,000 clones, almost 85% of them appearing once. The chain carries TRBV6-5 and TRBJ1-6, with 8 positions matching TRBD1. Sequencing was done on a sample of peripheral blood. The receptor comes from a woman aged 80 or over with acute or convalescent COVID-19. The DNA for the CDR3 is TGTGCCAGCAGTCCAAGGGACAGGACTTCACCCCTCCACTTT. It is translated as CASSPRDRTSPLHF.